These 23 T cell receptor beta chains share one sample of origin, sequenced in a study of cytomegalovirus exposure and HLA in healthy donors (dated by TCRdb to the late 2010s). The library was obtained by the immunoSEQ multiplex PCR assay. For the multiplex PCR, a mixture combining 60 forward primers for TCR Vbeta segments and 13 reverse primers for TCR Jbeta segments was used. Drawn from immuneACCESS, this table holds only the in-frame rearrangements with V and J called that TCRdb kept. Clones are partly lost; checked studies trace under half to an unresolved V gene and leave the rest unexplained. The sample table shows about 120,000 clones, and about four fifths are seen once. The ten largest clonotypes hold 7.5% to 9% of the sample. Source material: PBMCs. These receptors were collected from a female donor in good health and CMV-seropositive.

This chain joins TRBV29-1 and TRBJ2-7; 7 bases map to TRBD1. The CDR3 extends over 16 amino acids. Germline CDR1 reads SQVTM; CDR2 reads ANQGSEA. Trimming took 4 bases from V and 2 from J; bases not matched to a gene: 14. CDR3: CSVVYALGGYPYEQYF. DNA of the CDR3: TGCAGCGTTGTTTACGCATTAGGGGGCTATCCCTACGAGCAGTACTTC.

This clone has a handful of counts. The J gene is TRBJ2-2, the V gene TRBV30, with 7 bases lining up with TRBD2. The CDR3 runs to 16 residues. CDR1 GTSNPN and CDR2 SVGIG come from the germline V gene (reference sequence). Losses at the gene ends were 2 bases for V and 4 bases for J; bases not matched to a gene: 10. The CDR3 reads CAWSNSQRGRTGELFF. The CDR3, as DNA: TGTGCCTGGAGTAATAGCCAGCGGGGTCGCACCGGGGAGCTGTTTTTT.

The chain recombines TRBV19 with TRBJ2-2; weak D call: TRBD1 (6 bases). Germline values: CDR1 LNHDA, CDR2 SQIVND (reference sequence). Trimming shortened V by 3 bases and J by 2 bases, and 10 bases separated the two germline ends. CDR3 length equals 15 residues. As DNA, the CDR3 is TGTGCCAGTAGTATGGGGGCAGCTAACACCGGGGAGCTGTTTTTT. Translation: CASSMGAANTGELFF.

The chain recombines TRBV30 with TRBJ2-3, with TRBD1 matching 8 bases. The germline V gene has CDR1 GTSNPN and CDR2 SVGIG (reference sequence). Losses at the gene ends were 1 base for V and 3 bases for J; bases not matched to a gene: 3. This CDR3 comprises 14 residues. CDR3 nucleotides: TGTGCCTGGAGTGAGGGACAGGCGACAGATACGCAGTATTTT. Encoded protein: CAWSEGQATDTQYF.

This chain links TRBV7-2 with TRBJ2-7; D not certain. Germline V lookup: CDR1 SGHTA, CDR2 FQGNSA. V lost 4 bases and J 2 bases, leaving 12 bases between the germline ends. This CDR3 has 14 amino acids. Written as DNA, the CDR3 is TGTGCCAGCAGCTACCAGTTGGGCCCCTACGAGCAGTACTTC. Its translation is CASSYQLGPYEQYF.

The rearrangement uses TRBV2 and TRBJ1-6; maybe TRBD1 (5 bases). The CDR3 runs 14 residues. From germline, CDR1 is SNHLY and CDR2 FYNNEI. V gave up 3 bases and J gave up 9 bases, with 12 bases separating them. The CDR3 nucleotides are TGTGCCAGCAGTGACGGGCAGGGTAGTTCACCCCTCCACTTT. It translates to CASSDGQGSSPLHF.

The V gene is TRBV2, the J gene TRBJ1-1; the match to TRBD1 covers 7 bases. J lost 0 bases, V lost 6 bases, and 1 base had no gene match. CDR1 is SNHLY and CDR2 is FYNNEI in the germline V gene. This CDR3 contains 13 residues. CDR3 loop: CASRQGVNTEAFF. CDR3 nucleotide sequence: TGTGCCAGCAGGCAGGGGGTGAACACTGAAGCTTTCTTT.

The chain uses TRBV19 and TRBJ1-4, with TRBD1 as a possible D gene (5 bases). Trimming removed 6 bases from V and 5 bases from J, with 13 bases in between. The CDR3 is made up of 14 amino acids. From germline, CDR1 is LNHDA and CDR2 SQIVND (reference sequence). CDR3 sequence reads: CASSPRGSNEKLFF. The CDR3 DNA is TGTGCCAGTAGCCCTCGGGGGTCCAATGAAAAACTGTTTTTT.

The J gene is TRBJ2-1, the V gene TRBV20-1; no clear D gene. Germline assignment: CDR1 DFQATT and CDR2 SNEGSKA (reference sequence). With 1 base removed from V and 12 bases from J, the gap between germline ends came to 7 bases. This CDR3 has 10 residues. For the CDR3, the DNA is TGCAGTGCTAGAGGAGTATGGCAGTTCTTC. Encoded protein: CSARGVWQFF.

The rearrangement links TRBV27 to TRBJ1-1; D is perhaps TRBD1 (6 bases). V lost 6 bases, J lost 0 bases, and 20 bases lay in between. Germline V gene lookup returns CDR1 MNHEY and CDR2 SMNVEV (reference sequence). The CDR3 is 17 amino acids. This CDR3 reads CASRSIRGSLMNTEAFF. The CDR3 region has the DNA TGTGCCAGCAGATCAATCAGGGGATCGTTAATGAACACTGAAGCTTTCTTT.

The genes are TRBV6-6 and TRBJ1-2; possibly TRBD1 for D (5 bases). The CDR3 loop spans 15 amino acids. Trimming removed 6 bases at V and 4 bases at J, with 18 bases between. Per the germline V gene, CDR1 is MNHNY and CDR2 is SVGAGI (reference sequence). The DNA for the CDR3 is TGTGCCAGCAGCTCGGGGGGAAAGTCCGGCTATGGCTACACCTTC. Translated: CASSSGGKSGYGYTF.

The rearrangement links TRBV27 to TRBJ1-2; D is uncertain. CDR3 length equals 13 residues. Trimming removed 2 bases at V and 2 bases at J, with 6 bases between. Per germline, CDR1 MNHEY and CDR2 SMNVEV (reference sequence). The CDR3 loop reads CASSLRRNYGYTF. DNA of the CDR3: TGTGCCAGCAGTTTACGGAGGAACTATGGCTACACCTTC.

This clone appeared once. The chain has TRBV30 and TRBJ1-3; D may be TRBD1 (6 bases). This CDR3 contains 13 residues. The germline CDR1 and CDR2 sequences are GTSNPN and SVGIG (reference sequence). V shed 4 bases and J shed 0 bases, with 7 bases lying between them. In DNA form, the CDR3 reads TGTGCCTGGAAGGGGGACTCTGGAAACACCATATATTTT. The encoded protein is CAWKGDSGNTIYF.

The chain carries TRBV7-2 and TRBJ1-6; D remains ambiguous. This CDR3 is 13 amino acids long. The V end lost 5 bases, the J end lost 6 bases, and 8 bases lay between the germline ends. Germline V lookup: CDR1 SGHTA, CDR2 FQGNSA. The CDR3 DNA sequence: TGTGCCAGCAGCAAACAGAGTAATTCACCCCTCCACTTT. Encoded protein: CASSKQSNSPLHF.

The chain employs TRBV7-8 and TRBJ1-6, with D hard to call. CDR1 and CDR2 (germline): SGHVS, FQNEAQ. V shed 5 bases and J shed 0 bases, with 11 bases lying between them. CDR3 length equals 16 residues. As DNA, the CDR3 is TGTGCCAGCAGCATCCTCATGAGCTCCTATAATTCACCCCTCCACTTT. Amino acid sequence: CASSILMSSYNSPLHF.

The chain has TRBV19 and TRBJ1-1; tentative D call: TRBD1 (6 bases). The V and J ends lost 3 bases and 11 bases respectively, with 16 bases between them. The germline CDR1 and CDR2 sequences are LNHDA and SQIVND (reference sequence). This CDR3 region has 13 residues. The CDR3 DNA reads as TGTGCCAGTAGTATGGCGGGGGGGCTGATGGCTTTCTTT. Residues: CASSMAGGLMAFF. The variable domain in full, completed from reference TRBV19 and TRBJ1-1, reads DGGITQSPKYLFRKEGQNVTLSCEQNLNHDAMYWYRQDPGQGLRLIYYSQIVNDFQKGDIAEGYSVSREKKESFPLTVTSAQKNPTAFYLCASSMAGGLMAFFGQGTRLTVV.

The gene calls are TRBV5-1 and TRBJ2-3, with D possibly TRBD1 on 5 matching bases. V lost 4 bases and J lost 10, with 13 bases in between. Germline V gene data show CDR1 as SGHRS and CDR2 as YFSETQ. The CDR3 has 12 amino acids. Written as DNA, the CDR3 is TGCGCCAGCAGCCATACGGACAAAGCGCAGTATTTT. Its protein product is CASSHTDKAQYF.

The V gene is TRBV2, the J gene TRBJ1-5; 8 bases map to TRBD1. The germline V gene has CDR1 SNHLY and CDR2 FYNNEI. The CDR3 spans 15 residues. The junction had 8 bases not matched to a gene; V was cut back by 3 bases and J by 7 bases. CDR3 DNA sequence: TGTGCCAGCAGTGATAGGACAGGGAGGAACCAGCCCCAGCATTTT. This codes for CASSDRTGRNQPQHF. The complete variable domain, with remaining parts taken from reference TRBV2 and TRBJ1-5, reads EPEVTQTPSHQVTQMGQEVILRCVPISNHLYFYWYRQILGQKVEFLVSFYNNEISEKSEIFDDQFSVERPDGSNFTLKIRSTKLEDSAMYFCASSDRTGRNQPQHFGDGTRLSIL.

The chain joins TRBV7-2 to TRBJ2-3; TRBD2 is a possible D gene (6 bases). CDR1 SGHTA and CDR2 FQGNSA come from the germline V gene. The CDR3 contains 12 residues. V was shortened by 6 bases and J by 8 bases, with 12 bases between the two germline ends. CDR3 in amino acids: CASRAPGGTQYF. The DNA of the CDR3 is TGTGCCAGCAGGGCTCCCGGGGGTACGCAGTATTTT.

This chain links TRBV7-9 with TRBJ2-7; TRBD1 agrees at 7 bases. Germline trimming cut 8 bases from V and 1 base from J; bases unmatched to any gene: 5. Looked up from germline, CDR1 is SEHNR and CDR2 is FQNEAQ (reference sequence). The CDR3 is 13 residues long. CDR3 DNA sequence: TGTGCCAGCGCCGGGACAGCTTCCTACGAGCAGTACTTC. This gives the protein CASAGTASYEQYF. Full variable domain (rest looked up from reference TRBV7-9 and TRBJ2-7): DTGVSQNPRHKITKRGQNVTFRCDPISEHNRLYWYRQTLGQGPEFLTYFQNEAQLEKSRLLSDRFSAERPKGSFSTLEIQRTEQGDSAMYLCASAGTASYEQYFGPGTRLTVT.

This chain uses TRBV6-5 with TRBJ1-3; no firm D call. The length of the CDR3 is 15 residues. The ends were cut back, 8 bases at V and 0 bases at J, with 14 bases in the middle. CDR1 and CDR2 (germline): MNHEY, SVGAGI. This CDR3 is CASGRSSGSGNTIYF. In DNA, the CDR3 is TGTGCCAGCGGGAGATCGTCAGGCTCTGGAAACACCATATATTTT.

The chain couples TRBV9 to TRBJ2-3, with 13 bases identical to TRBD2. The CDR3 sequence is 15 residues long. The V segment lost 4 bases and the J segment 8 bases; nucleotides outside the gene matches: 7. Germline CDR1 is SGDLS and CDR2 is YYNGEE. CDR3 loop: CASSPRLAGGGTQYF. CDR3 DNA: TGTGCCAGCAGCCCCCGACTAGCGGGGGGTGGTACGCAGTATTTT.

The rearrangement uses TRBV7-9 and TRBJ1-1; D perhaps matches TRBD1 (5 bases). The CDR3 is 18 residues long. Germline V gives CDR1 SEHNR, CDR2 FQNEAQ (reference sequence). Deletions cut 5 bases from V and 0 bases from J, with 22 bases between. CDR3 coding DNA: TGTGCCAGCAGCACTAGCCCCGGGACCCTTCGGGTGAACACTGAAGCTTTCTTT. This encodes CASSTSPGTLRVNTEAFF.